This is a list of T cell receptor beta chains from one sample in a study of blood T cells in healthy people across ages. TCRdb fed the 5' RACE reads into MiXCR, producing one record per CDR3 protein. The sample carries under 2 million distinct CDR3 sequences, roughly a third recorded once. The sequencing sample was made of blood. Receptor source: a woman in her twenties or thirties in good health. Both conserved end residues are part of each CDR3. D genes are given only for firm matches. Rows give clone size only sometimes, using once, few, many, or a class for an expanded clone.

j_gene: TRBJ2-1; abundance: few; v_gene: TRBV2; len: 14; d_gene: .; CDR3aa: CASRPGSTYNEQFF; CDR3nt: TGTGCCAGCAGACCGGGTTCAACCTACAATGAGCAGTTCTTC
j_gene: TRBJ2-5; abundance: few; v_gene: TRBV27; len: 15; d_gene: TRBD1; CDR3aa: CASHKQGALGETQYF; CDR3nt: TGTGCCAGCCATAAACAGGGGGCTTTGGGGGAGACCCAGTACTTC
j_gene: TRBJ2-1; abundance: .; v_gene: TRBV5-1; len: 15; d_gene: TRBD2; CDR3aa: CASSSQRGVYNEQFF; CDR3nt: TGCGCCAGCAGCTCCCAGCGGGGGGTGTACAATGAGCAGTTCTTC
j_gene: TRBJ1-6; abundance: .; v_gene: TRBV9; len: 13; d_gene: .; CDR3aa: CASSLRQNSPLHF; CDR3nt: TGTGCCAGCAGCTTACGACAGAATTCACCCCTCCACTTT
j_gene: TRBJ2-3; abundance: few; v_gene: TRBV10-2; len: 15; d_gene: .; CDR3aa: CASSAGVLSTDTQYF; CDR3nt: TGCGCCAGCAGTGCAGGGGTTTTAAGCACAGATACGCAGTATTTT
j_gene: TRBJ2-1; abundance: many; v_gene: TRBV7-9; len: 13; d_gene: TRBD1; CDR3aa: CASSSTGDNEQFF; CDR3nt: TGTGCCAGCAGTTCTACAGGGGACAATGAGCAGTTCTTC
j_gene: TRBJ2-7; abundance: .; v_gene: TRBV28; len: 12; d_gene: .; CDR3aa: CASMRIPYEQYF; CDR3nt: TGTGCCAGCATGAGGATACCCTACGAGCAGTACTTC
j_gene: TRBJ2-1; abundance: once; v_gene: TRBV28; len: 16; d_gene: .; CDR3aa: CASRTLTGSPYNEQFF; CDR3nt: TGTGCCAGCAGGACCCTCACGGGATCCCCCTACAATGAGCAGTTCTTC
j_gene: TRBJ2-7; abundance: .; v_gene: TRBV4-1; len: 16; d_gene: TRBD1; CDR3aa: CASSQSQGQGSTGQYF; CDR3nt: TGCGCCAGCAGCCAATCCCAGGGACAGGGGAGTACGGGGCAGTACTTC
j_gene: TRBJ2-5; abundance: few; v_gene: TRBV27; len: 15; d_gene: TRBD2; CDR3aa: CASSSPSGGAETQYF; CDR3nt: TGTGCCAGCAGTTCCCCCAGCGGGGGGGCAGAGACCCAGTACTTC
j_gene: TRBJ1-5; abundance: .; v_gene: TRBV18; len: 16; d_gene: .; CDR3aa: CASSPMTRQQGQPQHF; CDR3nt: TGTGCCAGCTCACCAATGACGCGGCAACAGGGTCAGCCCCAGCATTTT
j_gene: TRBJ2-7; abundance: .; v_gene: TRBV27; len: 17; d_gene: .; CDR3aa: CASSFEGRRGPGNEQYF; CDR3nt: TGTGCCAGCAGTTTTGAAGGCCGGAGGGGGCCGGGAAACGAGCAGTACTTC
j_gene: TRBJ2-3; abundance: .; v_gene: TRBV6-6; len: 17; d_gene: TRBD2; CDR3aa: CASSSPGGRSDTDTQYF; CDR3nt: TGTGCCAGCAGTTCCCCTGGCGGGAGATCCGACACAGATACGCAGTATTTT
j_gene: TRBJ1-1; abundance: .; v_gene: TRBV20-1; len: 14; d_gene: .; CDR3aa: CSASTAGARAEAFF; CDR3nt: TGCAGTGCTAGTACCGCGGGGGCGCGGGCTGAAGCTTTCTTT
j_gene: TRBJ2-5; abundance: few; v_gene: TRBV5-1; len: 16; d_gene: TRBD2; CDR3aa: CASSLGGLAGPETQYF; CDR3nt: TGCGCCAGCAGCTTAGGGGGACTAGCGGGACCAGAGACCCAGTACTTC
j_gene: TRBJ2-7; abundance: few; v_gene: TRBV28; len: 15; d_gene: .; CDR3aa: CASRTLGAGLYEQYF; CDR3nt: TGTGCCAGTAGGACCCTAGGTGCAGGCCTCTACGAGCAGTACTTC
j_gene: TRBJ2-2; abundance: few; v_gene: TRBV4-1; len: 17; d_gene: TRBD2; CDR3aa: CASSHLLAGVVTGELFF; CDR3nt: TGCGCCAGCAGCCACCTCCTAGCGGGAGTGGTGACCGGGGAGCTGTTTTTT
j_gene: TRBJ1-2; abundance: few; v_gene: TRBV12-3/TRBV12-4; len: 16; d_gene: .; CDR3aa: CASSFSWTQLIYGYTF; CDR3nt: TGTGCCAGCAGTTTTAGTTGGACACAACTTATCTATGGCTACACCTTC
j_gene: TRBJ2-7; abundance: once; v_gene: TRBV20-1; len: 15; d_gene: .; CDR3aa: CSAPPASRGPYEQYF; CDR3nt: TGCAGTGCTCCACCGGCTAGCAGGGGACCCTACGAGCAGTACTTC
j_gene: TRBJ2-1; abundance: few; v_gene: TRBV20-1; len: 14; d_gene: TRBD2; CDR3aa: CSATSGGLYNEQFF; CDR3nt: TGCAGTGCGACGAGCGGGGGCCTTTACAATGAGCAGTTCTTC
j_gene: TRBJ2-1; abundance: .; v_gene: TRBV3-1; len: 15; d_gene: TRBD1; CDR3aa: CASSQGQGKYNEQFF; CDR3nt: TGTGCCAGCAGCCAAGGACAGGGAAAATACAATGAGCAGTTCTTC
j_gene: TRBJ2-1; abundance: .; v_gene: TRBV29-1; len: 13; d_gene: .; CDR3aa: CSVSRTGHNEQFF; CDR3nt: TGCAGCGTTTCCCGGACGGGGCACAATGAGCAGTTCTTC
j_gene: TRBJ1-2; abundance: .; v_gene: TRBV25-1; len: 14; d_gene: .; CDR3aa: CASRGAGEFYGYTF; CDR3nt: TGCGCCAGCCGCGGTGCAGGGGAATTCTATGGCTACACCTTC
j_gene: TRBJ2-1; abundance: many; v_gene: TRBV20-1; len: 13; d_gene: TRBD2; CDR3aa: CSESGTSEREQFF; CDR3nt: TGCAGTGAGTCCGGGACTAGCGAGAGGGAGCAGTTCTTC
j_gene: TRBJ2-5; abundance: few; v_gene: TRBV10-3; len: 15; d_gene: .; CDR3aa: CAISDPASNKETQYF; CDR3nt: TGTGCCATCAGTGACCCCGCAAGCAATAAAGAGACCCAGTACTTC
j_gene: TRBJ2-7; abundance: many; v_gene: TRBV29-1; len: 11; d_gene: .; CDR3aa: CSVDGGGEQYF; CDR3nt: TGCAGCGTTGATGGGGGAGGCGAGCAGTACTTC
j_gene: TRBJ1-3; abundance: few; v_gene: TRBV5-8; len: 15; d_gene: .; CDR3aa: CASSDTVISGNTIYF; CDR3nt: TGTGCCAGCAGCGATACCGTAATCTCCGGAAACACCATATATTTT
j_gene: TRBJ2-7; abundance: .; v_gene: TRBV20-1; len: 15; d_gene: .; CDR3aa: CSAINSRRPYNEQYF; CDR3nt: TGCAGTGCTATTAACTCTAGACGGCCCTACAATGAGCAGTACTTC
j_gene: TRBJ2-3; abundance: .; v_gene: TRBV7-9; len: 14; d_gene: .; CDR3aa: CASSLEGLQDTQYF; CDR3nt: TGTGCCAGCAGCTTAGAAGGCTTACAAGATACGCAGTATTTT
j_gene: TRBJ1-1; abundance: once; v_gene: TRBV20-1; len: 14; d_gene: .; CDR3aa: CSANPGHPNTEAFF; CDR3nt: TGCAGTGCCAACCCGGGACACCCGAACACTGAAGCTTTCTTT
j_gene: TRBJ1-4; abundance: few; v_gene: TRBV4-1; len: 17; d_gene: .; CDR3aa: CASSQGDGRGINEKLFF; CDR3nt: TGCGCCAGCAGCCAAGGGGATGGCCGGGGGATTAATGAAAAACTGTTTTTT
j_gene: TRBJ2-1; abundance: .; v_gene: TRBV6-5; len: 14; d_gene: .; CDR3aa: CATSDRLAGDEQFF; CDR3nt: TGTGCCACCAGTGATCGGTTGGCAGGGGATGAGCAGTTCTTC
j_gene: TRBJ2-1; abundance: .; v_gene: TRBV7-2; len: 13; d_gene: .; CDR3aa: CASSLDWGHEQFF; CDR3nt: TGTGCCAGCAGCTTGGACTGGGGCCATGAGCAGTTCTTC
j_gene: TRBJ2-7; abundance: .; v_gene: TRBV7-9; len: 17; d_gene: .; CDR3aa: CASSLVPSGRSTYEQYF; CDR3nt: TGTGCCAGCAGCTTAGTGCCCTCGGGCCGATCCACCTACGAGCAGTACTTC
j_gene: TRBJ2-3; abundance: few; v_gene: TRBV29-1; len: 13; d_gene: .; CDR3aa: CSVSLAQPDTQYF; CDR3nt: TGCAGCGTGAGTTTAGCGCAGCCCGATACGCAGTATTTT
j_gene: TRBJ1-6; abundance: few; v_gene: TRBV3-1; len: 15; d_gene: .; CDR3aa: CASRQTGVYNSPLHF; CDR3nt: TGTGCCAGCCGCCAGACTGGGGTCTATAATTCACCCCTCCACTTT
j_gene: TRBJ2-5; abundance: few; v_gene: TRBV20-1; len: 13; d_gene: .; CDR3aa: CSARLGAPETQYF; CDR3nt: TGCAGTGCTAGATTAGGGGCGCCGGAGACCCAGTACTTC
j_gene: TRBJ1-1; abundance: few; v_gene: TRBV7-9; len: 16; d_gene: .; CDR3aa: CASSLAHDRWNTEAFF; CDR3nt: TGTGCCAGCAGCTTAGCGCATGACCGCTGGAACACTGAAGCTTTCTTT
j_gene: TRBJ1-6; abundance: .; v_gene: TRBV20-1; len: 12; d_gene: .; CDR3aa: CSARDPYSPLHF; CDR3nt: TGCAGTGCTAGGGACCCCTATTCACCCCTCCACTTT
j_gene: TRBJ2-2; abundance: few; v_gene: TRBV9; len: 15; d_gene: TRBD2; CDR3aa: CASSGNSGTTGELFF; CDR3nt: TGTGCCAGCAGCGGTAATAGCGGGACCACCGGGGAGCTGTTTTTT
j_gene: TRBJ2-3; abundance: few; v_gene: TRBV5-5; len: 20; d_gene: TRBD2; CDR3aa: CASSLAGTSGGLRTTDTQYF; CDR3nt: TGTGCCAGCAGCCTTGCCGGGACTAGCGGGGGATTACGCACAACAGATACGCAGTATTTT
j_gene: TRBJ2-6; abundance: .; v_gene: TRBV10-3; len: 12; d_gene: .; CDR3aa: CAIMARANVLTF; CDR3nt: TGTGCCATCATGGCAAGAGCCAACGTCCTGACTTTC
j_gene: TRBJ1-5; abundance: few; v_gene: TRBV9; len: 14; d_gene: TRBD1; CDR3aa: CASSVGQGAQPQHF; CDR3nt: TGTGCCAGCAGCGTAGGACAGGGGGCTCAGCCCCAGCATTTT
j_gene: TRBJ1-2; abundance: .; v_gene: TRBV29-1; len: 12; d_gene: .; CDR3aa: CSGEGANYGYTF; CDR3nt: TGCAGCGGGGAAGGGGCCAACTATGGCTACACCTTC
j_gene: TRBJ2-1; abundance: .; v_gene: TRBV4-1; len: 16; d_gene: .; CDR3aa: CASSQVSRGNYNEQFF; CDR3nt: TGCGCCAGCAGCCAAGTTAGTAGGGGAAACTACAATGAGCAGTTCTTC
j_gene: TRBJ2-4; abundance: once; v_gene: TRBV2; len: 14; d_gene: .; CDR3aa: CASSVEVGKNIQYF; CDR3nt: TGTGCCAGCAGTGTCGAGGTCGGCAAAAACATTCAGTACTTC
j_gene: TRBJ1-1; abundance: few; v_gene: TRBV20-1; len: 14; d_gene: TRBD1; CDR3aa: CSARQGTLNTEAFF; CDR3nt: TGCAGTGCCAGACAGGGGACCCTGAACACTGAAGCTTTCTTT
j_gene: TRBJ2-3; abundance: .; v_gene: TRBV6-5; len: 16; d_gene: .; CDR3aa: CASRLATHNSQGAQYF; CDR3nt: TGTGCCAGCAGACTAGCGACACACAATTCACAGGGGGCGCAGTATTTT
j_gene: TRBJ2-7; abundance: .; v_gene: TRBV7-9; len: 13; d_gene: TRBD1; CDR3aa: CASSGRQGYGQYF; CDR3nt: TGTGCCAGCAGCGGGAGACAGGGCTACGGGCAGTACTTC